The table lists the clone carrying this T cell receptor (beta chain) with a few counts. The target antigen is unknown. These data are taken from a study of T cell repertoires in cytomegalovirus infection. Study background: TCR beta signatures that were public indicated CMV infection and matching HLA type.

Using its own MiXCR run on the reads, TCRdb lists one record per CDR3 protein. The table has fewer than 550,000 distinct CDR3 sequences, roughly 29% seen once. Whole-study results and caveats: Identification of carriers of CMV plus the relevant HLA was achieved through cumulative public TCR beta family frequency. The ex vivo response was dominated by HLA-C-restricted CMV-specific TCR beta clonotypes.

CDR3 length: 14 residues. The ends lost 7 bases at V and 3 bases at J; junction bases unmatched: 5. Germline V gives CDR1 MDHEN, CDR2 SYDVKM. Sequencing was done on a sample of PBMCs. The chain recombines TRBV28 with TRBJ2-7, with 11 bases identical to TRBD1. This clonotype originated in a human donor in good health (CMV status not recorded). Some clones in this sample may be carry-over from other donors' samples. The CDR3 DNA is TGTGCCAGCAACCCGGGACAGGGGGACTACGAGCAGTACTTC. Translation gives CASNPGQGDYEQYF.